This TCR beta chain was sequenced during a study of shared clonotypes between healthy human individuals. Whole-study findings and limits: A few donors had approximately 4.6% of their naive CD4 clonotypes in common. Limitation of the genetic and exposure-history diversity represented came from the few donors. Generally, naive subsets (rather than memory subsets) showed larger estimated richness.

The repertoire was sequenced with immunoSEQ multiplex PCR; TCRdb's copy has only in-frame clones and lacks some. Of about 2 million clones listed, about 95% were seen once; the top ten hold 0.85% to 1.2%. CD45RO-negative, CCR7-selected cells formed the naive CD8 fraction, which excluded terminally differentiated effector memory CD45RA+ cells. Points on this clone: Its antigen remains unidentified.

Trimming took off 6 bases at V and 8 bases at J, with 21 bases between the two ends. Germline V gene lookup returns CDR1 LNHDA and CDR2 SQIVND (reference sequence). The CDR3 is made up of 15 amino acids. Sequencing input: naive CD8+ T cells sorted from blood. This clonotype was sampled from a man aged 18 to 29 in good health. The V and J genes are TRBV19 and TRBJ2-3; no definite D call. CDR3 in amino acids: CASSIRIPRLCTQYF. The CDR3 bases are TGTGCCAGTAGCATACGGATCCCTAGGCTTTGTACGCAGTATTTT.